What follows are 29 T cell receptor beta chains derived from one specimen sequenced in a study of T cells after yellow fever vaccination. MiXCR, run by TCRdb on the 5' RACE reads, gives a single entry per CDR3 protein. The table records roughly 300,000 distinct CDR3 sequences, 6.8% of them present only once. The material was PBMCs, obtained more than 35 days after the first yellow fever vaccination. These receptors all stem from a man aged 18 to 29 who received the YFV17D yellow fever vaccine.

This chain links TRBV19 with TRBJ2-3, with a tentative D call TRBD2 (6 bases). This CDR3 is 17 amino acids long. The V gene lost 2 bases and the J gene lost 4 bases, with 19 bases spanning the gap. Germline V gene sequence: CDR1 LNHDA, CDR2 SQIVND (reference sequence). This chain's CDR3 is CASSIKPGLAVPDTQYF. Here the CDR3 DNA reads TGTGCCAGTAGTATAAAACCGGGACTGGCCGTCCCAGATACGCAGTATTTT.

This clonotype turned up a few times. The chain combines TRBV20-1 with TRBJ2-3; 8 nucleotides line up with TRBD2. The CDR3 loop spans 16 amino acids. Germline V gene data show CDR1 as DFQATT and CDR2 as SNEGSKA (reference sequence). The trim removed 2 bases at V and 3 bases at J, leaving 10 bases unmatched. The chain's CDR3 is CSARKWVAGMTDTQYF. The CDR3 region has the DNA TGCAGTGCTAGAAAGTGGGTAGCGGGGATGACAGATACGCAGTATTTT.

The chain recombines TRBV20-1 with TRBJ2-1; TRBD2 might be the D (5 bases). The V end lost 5 bases, the J end lost 0 bases, and 11 bases lay between the germline ends. CDR1 DFQATT and CDR2 SNEGSKA come from the germline V gene (reference sequence). This CDR3 spans 14 amino acids. CDR3 in amino acids: CSAEGHNSYNEQFF. CDR3 DNA sequence: TGCAGTGCTGAGGGCCATAACTCCTACAATGAGCAGTTCTTC.

V usage is TRBV28 and J usage is TRBJ2-5; D uncertain. The germline gives CDR1 MDHEN, CDR2 SYDVKM. The germline V and J ends were trimmed by 5 bases and 7 bases, with 8 bases remaining between them. The CDR3 totals 11 residues. The CDR3 is CASSPEWTQYF. As DNA, the CDR3 is TGTGCCAGCAGTCCCGAGTGGACCCAGTACTTC.

The chain is built from TRBV20-1 and TRBJ2-7; D perhaps matches TRBD2 (6 bases). CDR1 is DFQATT, CDR2 SNEGSKA, per germline (reference sequence). The length of the CDR3 is 13 residues. Between the trimmed V and J ends, which lost 3 bases and 3 bases, there was a span of 12 bases. This CDR3 reads CSARDYRNYEQYF. CDR3 nucleotide sequence: TGCAGTGCTAGGGACTACAGGAACTACGAGCAGTACTTC.

V is TRBV4-1 and J is TRBJ2-1, with 9 bases fitting TRBD1. The CDR3 is 17 amino acids. The germline V gene encodes CDR1 MGHRA and CDR2 YSYEKL. V was pared by 0 bases and J by 4 bases, with 7 bases of the junction left unmatched. DNA for the CDR3: TGCGCCAGCAGCCAAGATCTGGGACAGGGAGTTTACAATGAGCAGTTCTTC. Amino acids: CASSQDLGQGVYNEQFF.

This clonotype occurred a few times. The gene calls are TRBV24-1 and TRBJ2-1; D is perhaps TRBD2 (5 bases). The CDR3 length is 15 residues. Germline V gene sequence: CDR1 KGHDR, CDR2 SFDVKD. Trimming took off 7 bases at V and 0 bases at J, with 12 bases between the two ends. As DNA, the CDR3 is TGTGCCACCAGAGCGTCGGGGAGCTCCTACAATGAGCAGTTCTTC. It codes for CATRASGSSYNEQFF.

The table lists this clonotype with a few counts. V and J are TRBV7-6 and TRBJ1-1; D gene unclear. The CDR3 loop spans 14 amino acids. V lost 0 bases and J lost 0, with 5 bases in between. Per germline, CDR1 SGHVS and CDR2 FNYEAQ. CDR3: CASSLAPMNTEAFF. CDR3 DNA: TGTGCCAGCAGCTTAGCGCCTATGAACACTGAAGCTTTCTTT. Complete variable domain (other parts from reference TRBV7-6 and TRBJ1-1): GAGVSQSPRYKVTKRGQDVALRCDPISGHVSLYWYRQALGQGPEFLTYFNYEAQQDKSGLPNDRFSAERPEGSISTLTIQRTEQRDSAMYRCASSLAPMNTEAFFGQGTRLTVV.

This clonotype appeared many times. This chain uses TRBV7-9 with TRBJ2-3; D possibly corresponds to TRBD2 (5 bases). Per the germline V gene, CDR1 is SEHNR and CDR2 is FQNEAQ (reference sequence). The CDR3 runs to 15 residues. The V end was cut by 1 base, the J end by 0 bases, with 8 bases between. The CDR3 DNA follows: TGTGCCAGCAGCTTAGGATGGACTAGCACAGATACGCAGTATTTT. Translating gives CASSLGWTSTDTQYF. The full variable domain, rest sourced from reference TRBV7-9 and TRBJ2-3, is DTGVSQNPRHKITKRGQNVTFRCDPISEHNRLYWYRQTLGQGPEFLTYFQNEAQLEKSRLLSDRFSAERPKGSFSTLEIQRTEQGDSAMYLCASSLGWTSTDTQYFGPGTRLTVL.

The V gene is TRBV5-5, the J gene TRBJ2-1, with a tentative D call TRBD2 (7 bases). This CDR3 region has 14 residues. With 7 bases removed from V and 4 bases from J, the gap between germline ends came to 15 bases. Germline V lookup: CDR1 SGHKS, CDR2 YYEKEE (reference sequence). CDR3 coding DNA: TGTGCCAGCGTAGGGGGGGGGGTTTACAATGAGCAGTTCTTC. Protein: CASVGGGVYNEQFF.

This clonotype was picked up many times. The chain has TRBV20-1 and TRBJ2-5; unclear D gene. V shed 3 bases and J shed 2 bases, with 10 bases lying between them. The V gene's germline CDR1 is DFQATT and CDR2 SNEGSKA (reference sequence). CDR3 length: 13 residues. The chain's CDR3 is CSASSGIQETQYF. The CDR3 DNA reads TGCAGTGCTAGTTCCGGAATTCAAGAGACCCAGTACTTC.

This sequence joins TRBV6-5 and TRBJ1-6, with 9 bases lining up with TRBD1. After removal of 0 bases from V and 7 bases from J, the junction contained 7 bases not matched to a gene. The CDR3 is 17 amino acids. Germline lookup yields CDR1 MNHEY and CDR2 SVGAGI. CDR3 protein: CASSYSTGGSSNSPLHF. The CDR3 bases are TGTGCCAGCAGTTACTCCACAGGGGGCTCGTCGAATTCACCCCTCCACTTT.

This clonotype was seen a few times. This sequence joins TRBV5-4 and TRBJ2-5, with 8 positions matching TRBD2. Trimming removed 4 bases from V and 3 bases from J; junction bases left unmatched: 14. CDR1 is SGHNT, CDR2 YYREEE, per germline (reference sequence). This CDR3 has 17 residues. The chain's CDR3 is CASSRADGTRGEETQYF. The DNA for the CDR3 is TGTGCCAGCAGCCGGGCCGATGGGACTAGGGGTGAAGAGACCCAGTACTTC.

Only a few counts were recorded for this clonotype. The chain employs TRBV7-9 and TRBJ2-5; TRBD2 agrees at 9 bases. V lost 1 base, J lost 2 bases, and 2 bases stayed unmatched. CDR3 length: 15 residues. Germline CDR1 SEHNR, CDR2 FQNEAQ (reference sequence). This CDR3 reads CASSLVAGEQETQYF. DNA of the CDR3: TGTGCCAGCAGCTTAGTAGCGGGAGAACAAGAGACCCAGTACTTC. Looking up the rest from reference TRBV7-9 and TRBJ2-5 gives the full variable domain: DTGVSQNPRHKITKRGQNVTFRCDPISEHNRLYWYRQTLGQGPEFLTYFQNEAQLEKSRLLSDRFSAERPKGSFSTLEIQRTEQGDSAMYLCASSLVAGEQETQYFGPGTRLLVL.

This clonotype was seen ten or more times. This rearrangement joins TRBV7-8 to TRBJ2-7; tentative D call: TRBD2 (6 bases). The CDR3 has 12 residues. Germline CDR1 and CDR2: SGHVS and FQNEAQ. V lost 5 bases, J lost 3 bases, and 8 bases lay in between. The CDR3 here is CASSRSGYEQYF. CDR3 DNA: TGTGCCAGCAGCCGTAGCGGCTACGAGCAGTACTTC.

This clonotype appeared a few times. The chain couples TRBV7-9 to TRBJ2-1; 12 nucleotides align to TRBD2. V lost 5 bases and J lost 7; bases outside the gene matches: 6. The CDR3 extends over 15 amino acids. CDR1 SEHNR and CDR2 FQNEAQ come from the germline V gene (reference sequence). The CDR3 loop is CASSLLAGGRNEQFF. CDR3 nucleotides: TGTGCCAGCAGCCTACTAGCGGGGGGACGGAATGAGCAGTTCTTC.

This clonotype was detected a few times. The chain is built from TRBV6-2 or TRBV6-3 and TRBJ1-6; D might be TRBD1 (5 bases). The germline V gene encodes CDR1 MNHEY and CDR2 SVGEGT. Trimming removed 2 bases from V and 8 bases from J, with 25 bases in between. The CDR3 consists of 19 residues. The CDR3 here is CASSYEFGPAAGLDSPLHF. The CDR3 DNA reads as TGTGCCAGCAGTTACGAATTTGGGCCGGCTGCAGGGCTCGATTCACCCCTCCACTTT.

The chain joins TRBV19 to TRBJ1-5, with D possibly TRBD1 on 6 matching bases. V lost 7 bases, J lost 4 bases, and 11 bases lay in between. The CDR3 extends over 13 amino acids. Germline values: CDR1 LNHDA, CDR2 SQIVND (reference sequence). DNA of the CDR3: TGTGCCAGTACGGACAGAAGGAATCAGCCCCAGCATTTT. As protein: CASTDRRNQPQHF.

There are a few counts of this clonotype. In DNA, the CDR3 is TGTGCCAGCAGTTGGACGGGACAGGGAGATGGCTACACCTTC. This encodes CASSWTGQGDGYTF. The V call is TRBV6-5, the J call TRBJ1-2, with 9 bases lining up with TRBD1. This CDR3 spans 14 amino acids. The ends lost 4 bases at V and 6 bases at J; junction bases unmatched: 6. Germline values: CDR1 MNHEY, CDR2 SVGAGI.

This clonotype has at least ten counts. This chain uses TRBV27 with TRBJ2-7; TRBD1 matches at 9 bases. The CDR3 is made up of 13 amino acids. Per the germline V gene, CDR1 is MNHEY and CDR2 is SMNVEV (reference sequence). CDR3 sequence (DNA): TGTGCTACCATGGGGACAGGGACCTACGAGCAGTACTTC. This translates into CATMGTGTYEQYF.

This clonotype has just a few counts. The chain couples TRBV5-1 to TRBJ2-1, with TRBD2 identical over 16 bases. CDR1 and CDR2 from the germline V gene are SGHRS and YFSETQ. V shed 3 bases and J 6 bases; nucleotides not matched to a gene: 6. The CDR3 extends over 17 amino acids. CDR3 coding DNA: TGCGCCAGCAGCTGGGGGACTAGCGGGGGGGCCCGCAATGAGCAGTTCTTC. Amino acids: CASSWGTSGGARNEQFF.

This clonotype was counted once. The gene calls are TRBV4-3 and TRBJ1-2; 8 positions agree with TRBD1. The CDR3 is 14 residues long. Germline assignment: CDR1 LGHNA and CDR2 YSLEER. J lost 5 bases, V lost 4 bases, and 6 bases had no gene match. The CDR3 here is CASSPDRATYGYTF. The CDR3 DNA is TGCGCCAGCAGCCCGGACAGGGCCACTTATGGCTACACCTTC.

In this sample, this clonotype turned up a few times. The chain couples TRBV20-1 to TRBJ2-7; 8 nucleotides align to TRBD1. Looked up from germline, CDR1 is DFQATT and CDR2 is SNEGSKA (reference sequence). The CDR3 totals 16 residues. J was trimmed by 6 bases and V by 1 base; bases with no gene match: 14. The CDR3 nucleotides are TGCAGTGCTAGAGTTTTGGACTCCCGGACAGGGATCGAGCAGTACTTC. Its translation is CSARVLDSRTGIEQYF.

This clonotype was detected many times. The chain joins TRBV20-1 to TRBJ2-7; TRBD2 might be the D (6 bases). CDR3 length: 14 residues. Germline CDR1 is DFQATT and CDR2 is SNEGSKA (reference sequence). Trimming took 3 bases from V and 0 from J, leaving 12 bases between them. DNA for the CDR3: TGCAGTGCTAGGAGGCCGGAGGGCTCCTACGAGCAGTACGTC. It specifies CSARRPEGSYEQYV.

This clonotype was detected a few times. V usage is TRBV29-1 and J usage is TRBJ2-7, with 11 bases fitting TRBD2. This CDR3 has 14 amino acids. CDR1 is SQVTM and CDR2 is ANQGSEA in the germline V gene. The V gene end was trimmed by 0 bases and the J gene end by 4 bases; junction bases not matched to a gene: 2. The CDR3 sequence: CSVEETSGGYEQYF. CDR3 sequence (DNA): TGCAGCGTTGAAGAAACTAGCGGGGGATACGAGCAGTACTTC.

The chain couples TRBV25-1 to TRBJ1-2, with 8 nucleotides matching TRBD1. V shed 3 bases and J 7 bases; nucleotides not matched to a gene: 10. The CDR3 runs 15 residues. Germline V CDR1 and CDR2: MGHDK, SYGVNS. The chain's CDR3 is CASSDPGQGRGGYTF. The CDR3 nucleotides read TGTGCCAGCAGTGATCCTGGACAGGGAAGGGGTGGCTACACCTTC.

The rearrangement links TRBV12-3 or TRBV12-4 to TRBJ1-5; D remains unclear. The CDR3 loop spans 12 amino acids. V lost 4 bases to trimming and J lost 5 bases, with 6 bases between them. The CDR3 reads CASSWPDQPQHF. The CDR3 nucleotides read TGTGCCAGCAGTTGGCCGGATCAGCCCCAGCATTTT.

This clonotype was counted ten times or more. The chain couples TRBV7-9 to TRBJ1-1; D remains unclear. V lost 0 bases and J lost 4, with 12 bases in between. CDR1 is SEHNR, CDR2 FQNEAQ, per germline (reference sequence). The CDR3 is 15 amino acids. For the CDR3, the DNA is TGTGCCAGCAGCTTAGCGTGGGGTGAGGGCACTGAAGCTTTCTTT. Translating it yields CASSLAWGEGTEAFF.

This chain joins TRBV29-1 and TRBJ2-6; D remains unclear. Trimming cost V 7 bases and J 0 bases, with 7 bases left between them. There are 13 residues in the CDR3. CDR1 is SQVTM and CDR2 is ANQGSEA in the germline V gene. As DNA, the CDR3 is TGCAGCGCCACAAACTCTGGGGCCAACGTCCTGACTTTC. Its protein is CSATNSGANVLTF.